This entry lists 19 T cell receptor beta chains sequenced from one sample in a study of blood T cell repertoires in COVID-19. TCRdb keeps only in-frame clones here, not all; method: immunoSEQ multiplex PCR. The data contain just over 300,000 clones, about 87% of them singletons. The source material was PBMCs or T cells enriched from blood (not recorded which). These receptor sequences come from a young woman who had recovered from COVID-19.

Remarks on this clone: At one end, the junction sequence differs from germline, possibly due to a read error. The sample has other DNA sequences that encode this CDR3 too. The chain is built from TRBV11-2 and TRBJ2-5, with 11 bases aligning to TRBD2. CDR3 length: 14 amino acids. Germline-derived CDR1 and CDR2 are SGHAT and FQNNGV. The CDR3 DNA sequence: TGTGCTAGCAGCTTAGCGGGAGGGTGGGAGACCCAGTACTTC. Translating it yields CASSLAGGWETQYF.

This clone was counted once. V gene TRBV19 combines with J gene TRBJ2-2, with a tentative D call TRBD2 (6 bases). Germline assignment: CDR1 LNHDA and CDR2 SQIVND (reference sequence). This CDR3 region has 13 residues. Trimming took off 5 bases at V and 8 bases at J, with 12 bases between the two ends. For the CDR3, the DNA is TGTGCCAGTAGTTGGCGGGATCGGGGGGAGCTGTTTTTT. This codes for CASSWRDRGELFF.

This sequence joins TRBV7-2 and TRBJ2-1, with TRBD2 matching 10 bases. CDR3 length: 17 amino acids. J lost 7 bases, V lost 3 bases, and 12 bases had no gene match. The germline V gene has CDR1 SGHTA and CDR2 FQGNSA. The CDR3 coding sequence is TGTGCCAGCAGCTTCGTGGGGTCTAGCGGGAGTGGAAATGAGCAGTTCTTC. Protein sequence: CASSFVGSSGSGNEQFF. The entire variable domain, with the rest obtained from reference TRBV7-2 and TRBJ2-1, is as follows: GAGVSQSPSNKVTEKGKDVELRCDPISGHTALYWYRQSLGQGLEFLIYFQGNSAPDKSGLPSDRFSAERTGGSVSTLTIQRTQQEDSAVYLCASSFVGSSGSGNEQFFGPGTRLTVL.

This chain joins TRBV7-2 and TRBJ1-2; 9 nucleotides align to TRBD1. V trimming: 5 bases; J trimming: 6 bases; junction bases outside the gene matches: 7. The CDR3 runs 14 residues. The V gene's germline CDR1 is SGHTA and CDR2 FQGNSA. Here the CDR3 DNA reads TGTGCCAGCAGCCCCCGACAGGGGGTAAATGGCTACACCTTC. It is translated as CASSPRQGVNGYTF.

This clone was seen only a few times. The CDR3 bases are TGTGCCAGCAGTTACCCTTTAACCGGTGAGCAGGGGATGTCCACCTACGAGCAGTACTTC. Translating gives CASSYPLTGEQGMSTYEQYF. The genes are TRBV6-2 or TRBV6-3 and TRBJ2-7; maybe TRBD1 (6 bases). CDR3 length equals 20 residues. Germline V lookup: CDR1 MNHEY, CDR2 SVGEGT. Trimming left V 2 bases short and J 2 bases short, with 28 bases between.

V is TRBV14 and J is TRBJ1-2; D is possibly TRBD1 (5 bases). Germline-derived CDR1 and CDR2 are SGHDN and FVKESK. The CDR3 extends over 17 amino acids. V was trimmed by 1 base and J by 5 bases, leaving 20 bases between them. CDR3 DNA sequence: TGTGCCAGCAGCCAAGGGACGGGGGAGAGCACAACTTATGGCTACACCTTC. Its translation: CASSQGTGESTTYGYTF.

The chain is built from TRBV28 and TRBJ2-1, with 8 bases matching TRBD2. This CDR3 is 13 amino acids long. Germline V gene data show CDR1 as MDHEN and CDR2 as SYDVKM. V lost 6 bases, J lost 4 bases, and 2 bases stayed unmatched. The CDR3 nucleotides are TGTGCCAGCAGAGCGGGAGTTTACAATGAGCAGTTCTTC. Its translation is CASRAGVYNEQFF.

J is TRBJ2-2 and V is TRBV19; 8 bases agree with TRBD2. Germline CDR1 LNHDA, CDR2 SQIVND (reference sequence). This CDR3 contains 19 residues. The J segment lost 7 bases and the V segment lost 3 bases, leaving 19 bases of the junction unmatched. The CDR3 nucleotides are TGTGCCAGTAGTATGTCACGGGAGGGCATTTTATATTTTGGCGGGGAGCTGTTTTTT. As protein: CASSMSREGILYFGGELFF.

V and J are TRBV30 and TRBJ2-7; no reliable D call. Trimming stripped 8 bases from V and 5 bases from J, with 13 bases between. CDR1 and CDR2 (germline): GTSNPN, SVGIG (reference sequence). This CDR3 contains 11 residues. The CDR3, as DNA: TGTGCCCTGACTCCGAGCCACGAGCAGTACTTC. Residues: CALTPSHEQYF. Supplemented by reference TRBV30 and TRBJ2-7, the full variable domain reads SQTIHQWPATLVQPVGSPLSLECTVEGTSNPNLYWYRQAAGRGLQLLFYSVGIGQISSEVPQNLSASRPQDRQFILSSKKLLLSDSGFYLCALTPSHEQYFGPGTRLTVT.

The CDR3 DNA is TGTGCCAGCAGCTCCCGGGGGGGGGAAGAGACCCAGTACTTC. Amino acid sequence: CASSSRGGEETQYF. The chain is built from TRBV7-9 and TRBJ2-5; TRBD2 agrees at 8 bases. Losses at the gene ends were 4 bases for V and 3 bases for J; bases not matched to a gene: 4. This CDR3 spans 14 amino acids. The germline V gene encodes CDR1 SEHNR and CDR2 FQNEAQ (reference sequence). Together with reference TRBV7-9 and TRBJ2-5, the CDR3 gives the full variable domain: DTGVSQNPRHKITKRGQNVTFRCDPISEHNRLYWYRQTLGQGPEFLTYFQNEAQLEKSRLLSDRFSAERPKGSFSTLEIQRTEQGDSAMYLCASSSRGGEETQYFGPGTRLLVL.

This clone was picked up one time. The rearrangement uses TRBV27 and TRBJ1-2; TRBD1 might be the D (5 bases). Germline V gene sequence: CDR1 MNHEY, CDR2 SMNVEV (reference sequence). This CDR3 is built from 13 residues. V was pared by 5 bases and J by 4 bases, with 11 bases between. CDR3 bases: TGTGCCAGCAGTGTAGACAGAAGCTATGGCTACACCTTC. Amino acid sequence: CASSVDRSYGYTF.

V usage is TRBV14 and J usage is TRBJ1-3; D call uncertain. CDR3 length: 13 amino acids. Per the germline V gene, CDR1 is SGHDN and CDR2 is FVKESK. Deletions cut 6 bases from V and 4 bases from J, with 10 bases between. The CDR3 region is CASRPHGGNTIYF. For the CDR3, the DNA is TGTGCCAGCAGGCCACACGGGGGAAACACCATATATTTT.

The rearrangement links TRBV2 to TRBJ2-2, with TRBD2 matching 8 bases. V was pared by 2 bases and J by 5 bases, with 10 bases of the junction left unmatched. Germline loops: CDR1 SNHLY, CDR2 FYNNEI. The CDR3 loop spans 17 amino acids. The CDR3 region has the DNA TGTGCCAGCAGTGAAAACCCCACTAGCGGAGGAACCGGGGAGCTGTTTTTT. It codes for CASSENPTSGGTGELFF. Variable domain in full (rest from reference TRBV2 and TRBJ2-2): EPEVTQTPSHQVTQMGQEVILRCVPISNHLYFYWYRQILGQKVEFLVSFYNNEISEKSEIFDDQFSVERPDGSNFTLKIRSTKLEDSAMYFCASSENPTSGGTGELFFGEGSRLTVL.

V and J are TRBV29-1 and TRBJ1-1; D is perhaps TRBD1 (5 bases). V dropped 8 bases and J dropped 0 bases, with 7 bases sitting between them. Germline CDR1 SQVTM, CDR2 ANQGSEA. This CDR3 spans 11 amino acids. The chain's CDR3 is CSIRVNTEAFF. The CDR3 region has the DNA TGCAGCATCAGGGTGAACACTGAAGCTTTCTTT.

V usage is TRBV12-3 or TRBV12-4 and J usage is TRBJ1-2; TRBD1 agrees at 9 bases. V lost 10 bases and J lost 7; bases outside the gene matches: 7. The CDR3 contains 12 residues. CDR3 DNA: TGTGCCAACCGGGACAGGGAGTCTGGCTACACCTTC. It specifies CANRDRESGYTF.

This chain joins TRBV13 and TRBJ2-7; 8 bases align to TRBD2. Germline V CDR1 and CDR2: PRHDT, FYEKMQ (reference sequence). The CDR3 consists of 16 residues. The trim removed 0 bases at V and 6 bases at J, leaving 10 bases unmatched. CDR3 region: CASSLGAGGLFSEQYF. CDR3 nucleotide sequence: TGTGCCAGCAGCTTAGGGGCGGGGGGCCTATTCTCCGAGCAGTACTTC.

This chain links TRBV4-2 with TRBJ1-4; the match to TRBD1 covers 7 bases. Looked up from germline, CDR1 is LGHNA and CDR2 is YNFKEQ. The CDR3 has 17 residues. Trimming cost V 1 base and J 7 bases; bases outside gene matches: 12. CDR3 sequence: CASSQATTGGGGEKLFF. The CDR3 coding sequence is TGTGCCAGCAGCCAAGCAACAACCGGAGGGGGCGGTGAAAAACTGTTTTTT.

This chain uses TRBV24-1 with TRBJ2-5; weak D call: TRBD1 (6 bases). The V and J ends lost 4 bases and 5 bases respectively, with 22 bases between them. The germline gives CDR1 KGHDR, CDR2 SFDVKD. This CDR3 spans 17 amino acids. This CDR3 is CATSDPSGAGLGETQYF. The CDR3 nucleotides are TGTGCCACCAGTGACCCCTCAGGGGCGGGCCTCGGGGAGACCCAGTACTTC.

This rearrangement joins TRBV28 to TRBJ2-1, with D unclear. The length of the CDR3 is 15 residues. Trimming shortened V by 3 bases and J by 4 bases, and 13 bases separated the two germline ends. Germline V CDR1 and CDR2: MDHEN, SYDVKM. For the CDR3, the DNA is TGTGCCAGCAGTTTTAGGAGTCTCCCGTACAATGAGCAGTTCTTC. Encoded protein: CASSFRSLPYNEQFF. Full variable domain (missing parts from reference TRBV28 and TRBJ2-1): DVKVTQSSRYLVKRTGEKVFLECVQDMDHENMFWYRQDPGLGLRLIYFSYDVKMKEKGDIPEGYSVSREKKERFSLILESASTNQTSMYLCASSFRSLPYNEQFFGPGTRLTVL.